One sample yielded the 27 T cell receptor beta chains listed below, sequenced in a study of cytomegalovirus exposure and HLA in healthy donors. PCR involved 60 Vbeta and 13 Jbeta primers. Some clones are missing from TCRdb's copy, which holds only in-frame ones; the method was immunoSEQ multiplex PCR. This table holds more than 95,000 clones, roughly 73% found once. Sequencing was performed on PBMCs. The receptors originated from a man aged 55-75 years in good health and CMV-seropositive.

The gene calls are TRBV19 and TRBJ1-2; D perhaps matches TRBD1 (6 bases). V gave up 2 bases and J gave up 4 bases, with 11 bases separating them. Germline V gene sequence: CDR1 LNHDA, CDR2 SQIVND (reference sequence). The CDR3 totals 14 residues. The CDR3 nucleotides read TGTGCCAGTAGTATATCCGGACAGCTCTATGGCTACACCTTC. Residues: CASSISGQLYGYTF.

V usage is TRBV6-5 and J usage is TRBJ1-3; D is possibly TRBD1 (5 bases). V was cut by 2 bases and J by 4 bases, with 6 bases left in between. Germline CDR1 reads MNHEY; CDR2 reads SVGAGI. The CDR3 sequence is 13 residues long. In DNA, the CDR3 is TGTGCCAGCAGTTACAACAGGGGAAACACCATATATTTT. This translates into CASSYNRGNTIYF.

This sequence joins TRBV28 and TRBJ2-7, with 8 positions matching TRBD2. The CDR3 runs 14 residues. The trim removed 2 bases at V and 6 bases at J, leaving 6 bases unmatched. Germline V lookup: CDR1 MDHEN, CDR2 SYDVKM. The CDR3, as DNA: TGTGCCAGCAGTTTACTGGGACTAGAGATCGAGCAGTACTTC. It specifies CASSLLGLEIEQYF.

V is TRBV10-1 and J is TRBJ2-1; D is perhaps TRBD2 (7 bases). The germline V and J ends were trimmed by 2 bases and 3 bases, with 11 bases remaining between them. The CDR3 spans 15 residues. The germline gives CDR1 WNHNN, CDR2 SYGVQD (reference sequence). The CDR3 is CASSERRGGYNEQFF. The CDR3 coding sequence is TGCGCCAGCAGTGAGCGAAGGGGGGGCTACAATGAGCAGTTCTTC.

The genes are TRBV23-1 and TRBJ2-1, with D maybe TRBD1 (5 bases). Being an ORF, TRBV23-1 has a function that is uncertain. The germline V and J ends were trimmed by 1 base and 0 bases, with 16 bases remaining between them. The CDR3 totals 18 residues. The chain's CDR3 is CASSQCFQDKPSYNEQFF. CDR3 in DNA: TGCGCCAGCAGTCAATGCTTTCAGGACAAGCCCTCCTACAATGAGCAGTTCTTC.

This clone was recorded many times. This chain links TRBV5-1 with TRBJ2-7, with 7 bases fitting TRBD1. This CDR3 is 14 amino acids long. Looked up from germline, CDR1 is SGHRS and CDR2 is YFSETQ. Trimming removed 4 bases from V and 0 bases from J; junction bases left unmatched: 4. Written as DNA, the CDR3 is TGCGCCAGCAGCAATGGGACAGCCTCCTACGAGCAGTACTTC. Amino acids: CASSNGTASYEQYF.

The J gene is TRBJ1-5, the V gene TRBV14, with D possibly being TRBD1 (5 bases). Per germline, CDR1 SGHDN and CDR2 FVKESK. The CDR3 is made up of 13 amino acids. V gave up 1 base and J gave up 6 bases, with 7 bases separating them. This CDR3 reads CASSQGTLQPQHF. The CDR3 DNA reads as TGTGCCAGCAGCCAAGGGACACTTCAGCCCCAGCATTTT.

The chain joins TRBV2 to TRBJ2-1; 10 bases agree with TRBD1. The trim removed 6 bases at V and 9 bases at J, leaving 14 bases unmatched. The CDR3 has 16 residues. Per the germline V gene, CDR1 is SNHLY and CDR2 is FYNNEI. The CDR3 loop is CASSLGGQGTVGEQFF. As DNA, the CDR3 is TGTGCCAGCAGCCTAGGGGGACAGGGGACGGTGGGTGAGCAGTTCTTC. The variable domain in full, with the rest retrieved from reference TRBV2 and TRBJ2-1, is EPEVTQTPSHQVTQMGQEVILRCVPISNHLYFYWYRQILGQKVEFLVSFYNNEISEKSEIFDDQFSVERPDGSNFTLKIRSTKLEDSAMYFCASSLGGQGTVGEQFFGPGTRLTVL.

CDR3 DNA sequence: TGTGCCAGCAGCCCCCCACCGGGACAGGGGCCCGGGGAGCTGTTTTTT. This translates into CASSPPPGQGPGELFF. This chain connects TRBV7-9 to TRBJ2-2; TRBD1 matches at 10 bases. The CDR3 sequence is 16 residues long. V was pared by 5 bases and J by 6 bases, with 9 bases of the junction left unmatched. Germline V gene data show CDR1 as SEHNR and CDR2 as FQNEAQ (reference sequence).

The chain employs TRBV28 and TRBJ2-7; tentative D call: TRBD2 (6 bases). Germline CDR1 is MDHEN and CDR2 is SYDVKM. V dropped 3 bases and J dropped 5 bases, with 17 bases sitting between them. There are 15 residues in the CDR3. This chain's CDR3 is CASSLGLLGSNEQYF. CDR3 sequence (DNA): TGTGCCAGCAGTTTGGGACTCCTGGGTTCCAACGAGCAGTACTTC. The full variable domain, its missing parts supplied by reference TRBV28 and TRBJ2-7, is DVKVTQSSRYLVKRTGEKVFLECVQDMDHENMFWYRQDPGLGLRLIYFSYDVKMKEKGDIPEGYSVSREKKERFSLILESASTNQTSMYLCASSLGLLGSNEQYFGPGTRLTVT.

The rearrangement links TRBV9 to TRBJ2-3, with a weak D call TRBD1 (6 bases). The V end was cut by 3 bases, the J end by 2 bases, with 13 bases between. The CDR3 runs to 15 residues. Germline-derived CDR1 and CDR2 are SGDLS and YYNGEE. The CDR3 sequence: CASSAGVWDTDTQYF. CDR3 DNA sequence: TGTGCCAGCAGCGCAGGGGTGTGGGACACAGATACGCAGTATTTT.

The V call is TRBV6-1, the J call TRBJ1-2, with 7 bases identical to TRBD1. After removal of 2 bases from V and 12 bases from J, the junction contained 15 bases not matched to a gene. This CDR3 has 15 residues. Germline CDR1 is MNHNS and CDR2 is SASEGT. Written as DNA, the CDR3 is TGTGCCAGCAGTGAAACTCGTACAGGGGTAGTAGTAGACACCTTC. Translated: CASSETRTGVVVDTF.

This chain joins TRBV19 and TRBJ1-2; D possibly corresponds to TRBD1 (6 bases). CDR3 length equals 13 residues. CDR1 and CDR2 from the germline V gene are LNHDA and SQIVND (reference sequence). Trimming left V 7 bases short and J 5 bases short, with 14 bases between. CDR3: CASKHREGYGYTF. The CDR3 bases are TGTGCCAGTAAACACAGGGAGGGGTATGGCTACACCTTC.

This clone has just a few counts. The chain is built from TRBV6-1 and TRBJ1-2; no clear D gene. The CDR3 length is 15 residues. CDR1 is MNHNS and CDR2 is SASEGT in the germline V gene. With 6 bases removed from V and 7 bases from J, the gap between germline ends came to 21 bases. CDR3 sequence reads: CASSEPGGEMLGYTF. CDR3 in DNA: TGTGCCAGCAGCGAACCAGGAGGCGAAATGCTTGGCTACACCTTC.

The chain couples TRBV9 to TRBJ1-4; the match to TRBD1 covers 9 bases. CDR3 length: 14 amino acids. The V gene end was trimmed by 0 bases and the J gene end by 9 bases; junction bases not matched to a gene: 3. Germline CDR1 reads SGDLS; CDR2 reads YYNGEE. CDR3 protein: CASSVAGTGKKLFF. CDR3 nucleotides: TGTGCCAGCAGCGTAGCCGGGACAGGGAAAAAACTGTTTTTT.

This clone showed up just once. V and J are TRBV30 and TRBJ2-7; the D is unclear. Germline assignment: CDR1 GTSNPN and CDR2 SVGIG (reference sequence). The CDR3 consists of 11 residues. Trimming took off 1 base at V and 6 bases at J, with 7 bases between the two ends. CDR3 sequence reads: CAWSDVGEQYF. CDR3 in DNA: TGTGCCTGGAGTGATGTCGGCGAGCAGTACTTC.

This sequence joins TRBV5-8 and TRBJ2-6; 7 bases are a match to TRBD1. Germline lookup yields CDR1 SGHTS and CDR2 YDEGEE. V lost 7 bases and J lost 0; bases outside the gene matches: 4. The CDR3 length is 15 residues. The CDR3 sequence: CASGTDYSGANVLTF. The CDR3 DNA reads as TGTGCCAGCGGGACAGATTACTCTGGGGCCAACGTCCTGACTTTC.

The chain uses TRBV28 and TRBJ1-1; 7 nucleotides agree with TRBD1. Germline V gene sequence: CDR1 MDHEN, CDR2 SYDVKM. The CDR3 is made up of 13 amino acids. The ends lost 6 bases at V and 9 bases at J; junction bases unmatched: 10. CDR3 sequence (DNA): TGTGCCAGCAGCTTGACAGGGCTTGGTCAAGCTTTCTTT. Protein product: CASSLTGLGQAFF.

V usage is TRBV5-1 and J usage is TRBJ2-7, with 10 bases fitting TRBD2. In germline, CDR1 is SGHRS, CDR2 YFSETQ. J gave up 0 bases and V 4 bases, and 7 bases lay outside the gene matches. The CDR3 has 16 amino acids. As DNA, the CDR3 is TGCGCCAGCAGCGTAGCGGGGGGTTATAGCTCCTACGAGCAGTACTTC. This gives the protein CASSVAGGYSSYEQYF.

The rearrangement uses TRBV9 and TRBJ2-1, with a tentative D call TRBD2 (5 bases). V was cut by 0 bases and J by 9 bases, with 7 bases left in between. Germline V gene lookup returns CDR1 SGDLS and CDR2 YYNGEE. CDR3 length: 12 residues. CDR3 sequence reads: CASSVGGGEQFF. The CDR3 DNA follows: TGTGCCAGCAGCGTAGGAGGAGGTGAGCAGTTCTTC. The whole variable domain, remainder taken from reference TRBV9 and TRBJ2-1, is DSGVTQTPKHLITATGQRVTLRCSPRSGDLSVYWYQQSLDQGLQFLIQYYNGEERAKGNILERFSAQQFPDLHSELNLSSLELGDSALYFCASSVGGGEQFFGPGTRLTVL.

This sequence joins TRBV11-1 and TRBJ1-1; 7 positions match TRBD1. Per germline, CDR1 SGHAT and CDR2 FQDESV (reference sequence). J gave up 3 bases and V 4 bases, and 2 bases lay outside the gene matches. This CDR3 comprises 13 residues. The DNA of the CDR3 is TGTGCCAGCAGCTCGACAGGGTACACTGAAGCTTTCTTT. Amino acid sequence: CASSSTGYTEAFF.

The rearrangement joins TRBV19 to TRBJ2-7; 7 nucleotides match TRBD1. CDR3 length: 15 amino acids. Germline assignment: CDR1 LNHDA and CDR2 SQIVND (reference sequence). The junction had 8 bases not matched to a gene; V was cut back by 6 bases and J by 0 bases. The CDR3 loop reads CASRTAWDSSYEQYF. The DNA for the CDR3 is TGTGCCAGTAGAACGGCTTGGGACAGCTCCTACGAGCAGTACTTC.

This clone was counted only a few times. The chain recombines TRBV14 with TRBJ1-1; TRBD1 aligns across 8 bases. Germline values: CDR1 SGHDN, CDR2 FVKESK. The CDR3 contains 13 residues. V dropped 0 bases and J dropped 8; count of bases not matched to a gene: 2. CDR3 in amino acids: CASSQDWDREAFF. CDR3 in DNA: TGTGCCAGCAGCCAAGATTGGGACAGGGAAGCTTTCTTT.

This clone has just a few counts. The V call is TRBV7-9, the J call TRBJ2-5, with a tentative D call TRBD1 (6 bases). The CDR3 sequence is 14 residues long. The germline gives CDR1 SEHNR, CDR2 FQNEAQ (reference sequence). Trimming left V 4 bases short and J 2 bases short, with 11 bases between. CDR3 DNA: TGTGCCAGCAGCTGGGGGCCGAAACAAGAGACCCAGTACTTC. Encoded protein: CASSWGPKQETQYF.

The gene calls are TRBV10-1 and TRBJ2-2, with a possible D match to TRBD1 (6 bases). Trimming cost V 2 bases and J 0 bases, with 10 bases left between them. Per the germline V gene, CDR1 is WNHNN and CDR2 is SYGVQD (reference sequence). The CDR3 spans 16 residues. The CDR3 reads CASSETGTTNTGELFF. CDR3 sequence (DNA): TGCGCCAGCAGTGAGACAGGGACCACGAACACCGGGGAGCTGTTTTTT.

This chain joins TRBV6-1 and TRBJ2-1, with 7 bases that match TRBD2. CDR1 is MNHNS, CDR2 SASEGT, per germline. The CDR3 contains 15 residues. V lost 1 base to trimming and J lost 6 bases; unmatched junction nucleotides: 6. CDR3 protein: CASSEVYWTSNEQFF. The CDR3 DNA sequence: TGTGCCAGCAGTGAAGTGTATTGGACTAGCAATGAGCAGTTCTTC.

The genes are TRBV5-4 and TRBJ1-1, with TRBD1 identical over 7 bases. Germline assignment: CDR1 SGHNT and CDR2 YYREEE (reference sequence). The CDR3 spans 15 residues. V dropped 1 base and J dropped 0; count of bases not matched to a gene: 3. CDR3 sequence (DNA): TGTGCCAGCAGCTTGCAGGGGGGAATGAACACTGAAGCTTTCTTT. Protein product: CASSLQGGMNTEAFF.